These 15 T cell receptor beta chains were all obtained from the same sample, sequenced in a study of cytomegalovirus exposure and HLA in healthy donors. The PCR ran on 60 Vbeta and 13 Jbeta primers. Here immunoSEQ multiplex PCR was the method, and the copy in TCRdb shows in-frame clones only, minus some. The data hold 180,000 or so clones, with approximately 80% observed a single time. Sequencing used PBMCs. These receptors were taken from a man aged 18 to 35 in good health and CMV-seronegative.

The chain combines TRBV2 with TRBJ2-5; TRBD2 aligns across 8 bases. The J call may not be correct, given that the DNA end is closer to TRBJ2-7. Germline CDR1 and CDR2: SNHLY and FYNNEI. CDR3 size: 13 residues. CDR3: CASSLGGGYEQYF. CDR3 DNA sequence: TGTGCCAGCAGCCTCGGGGGGGGCTACGAGCAGTACTTC.

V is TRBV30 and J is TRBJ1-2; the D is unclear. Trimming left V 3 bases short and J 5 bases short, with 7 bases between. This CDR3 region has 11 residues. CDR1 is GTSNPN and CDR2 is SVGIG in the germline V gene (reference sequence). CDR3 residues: CAWRAGYGYTF. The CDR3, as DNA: TGTGCCTGGAGGGCGGGGTATGGCTACACCTTC.

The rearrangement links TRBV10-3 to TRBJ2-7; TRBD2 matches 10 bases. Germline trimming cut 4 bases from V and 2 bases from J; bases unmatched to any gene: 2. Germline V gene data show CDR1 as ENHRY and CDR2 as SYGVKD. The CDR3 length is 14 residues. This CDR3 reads CAISGLAGAYEQYF. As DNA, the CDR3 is TGTGCCATCAGTGGGCTAGCGGGGGCCTACGAGCAGTACTTC.

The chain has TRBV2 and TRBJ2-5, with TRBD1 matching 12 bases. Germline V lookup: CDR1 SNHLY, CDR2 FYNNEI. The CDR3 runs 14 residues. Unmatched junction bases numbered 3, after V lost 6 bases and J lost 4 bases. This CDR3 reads CASRQGQGAETQYF. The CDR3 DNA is TGTGCCAGCAGACAGGGACAGGGGGCAGAGACCCAGTACTTC.

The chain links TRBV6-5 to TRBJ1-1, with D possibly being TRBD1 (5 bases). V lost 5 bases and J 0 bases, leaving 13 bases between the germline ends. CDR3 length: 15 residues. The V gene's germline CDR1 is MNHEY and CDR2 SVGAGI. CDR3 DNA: TGTGCCAGCAGTGCTAAGACAGATATGAACACTGAAGCTTTCTTT. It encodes CASSAKTDMNTEAFF.

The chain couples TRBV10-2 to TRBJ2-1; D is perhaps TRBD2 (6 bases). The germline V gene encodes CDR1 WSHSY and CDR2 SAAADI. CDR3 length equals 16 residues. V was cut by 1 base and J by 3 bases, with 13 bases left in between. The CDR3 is CASSEFASGVYNEQFF. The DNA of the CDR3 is TGCGCCAGCAGTGAGTTCGCGTCGGGAGTCTACAATGAGCAGTTCTTC.

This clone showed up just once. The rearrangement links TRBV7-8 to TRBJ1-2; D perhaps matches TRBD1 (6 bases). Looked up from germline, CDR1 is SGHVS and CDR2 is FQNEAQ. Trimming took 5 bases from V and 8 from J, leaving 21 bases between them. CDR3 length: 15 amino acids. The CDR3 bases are TGTGCCAGCAGCCCCAGTCTGACAGGTCCCTCGGGCTACACCTTC. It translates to CASSPSLTGPSGYTF.

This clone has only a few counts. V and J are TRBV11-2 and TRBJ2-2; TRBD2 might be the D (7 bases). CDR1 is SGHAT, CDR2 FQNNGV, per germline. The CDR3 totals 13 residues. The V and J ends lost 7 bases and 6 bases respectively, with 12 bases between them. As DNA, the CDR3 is TGTGCCAGCACAGGGGAGGGGGCCGGGGAGCTGTTTTTT. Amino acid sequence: CASTGEGAGELFF.

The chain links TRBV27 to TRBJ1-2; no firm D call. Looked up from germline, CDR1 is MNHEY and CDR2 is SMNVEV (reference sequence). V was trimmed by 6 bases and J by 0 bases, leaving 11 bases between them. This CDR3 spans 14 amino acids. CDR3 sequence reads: CASSLPQTNYGYTF. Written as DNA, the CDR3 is TGTGCCAGCAGCCTACCCCAAACTAACTATGGCTACACCTTC.

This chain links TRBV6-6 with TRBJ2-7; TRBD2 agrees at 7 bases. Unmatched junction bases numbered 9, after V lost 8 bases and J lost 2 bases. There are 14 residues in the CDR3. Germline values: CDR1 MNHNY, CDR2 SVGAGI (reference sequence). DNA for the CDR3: TGTGCCAGCTCCCGGGTCCGGGGGGCCTACGAGCAGTACTTC. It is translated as CASSRVRGAYEQYF.

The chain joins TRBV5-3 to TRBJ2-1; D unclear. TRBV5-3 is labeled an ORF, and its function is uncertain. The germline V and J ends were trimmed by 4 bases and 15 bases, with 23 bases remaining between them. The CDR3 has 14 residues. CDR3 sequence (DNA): TGTGCCAGAAGCCGAGATTATGGGCCAGGAATAGGGTTCTTC. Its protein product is CARSRDYGPGIGFF.

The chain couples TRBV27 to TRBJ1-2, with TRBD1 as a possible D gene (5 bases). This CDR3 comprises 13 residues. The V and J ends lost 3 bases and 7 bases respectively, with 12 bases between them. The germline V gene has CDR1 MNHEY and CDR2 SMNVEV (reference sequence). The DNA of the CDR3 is TGTGCCAGCAGTTTCAGCCAGGGAGGTGGCTACACCTTC. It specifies CASSFSQGGGYTF.

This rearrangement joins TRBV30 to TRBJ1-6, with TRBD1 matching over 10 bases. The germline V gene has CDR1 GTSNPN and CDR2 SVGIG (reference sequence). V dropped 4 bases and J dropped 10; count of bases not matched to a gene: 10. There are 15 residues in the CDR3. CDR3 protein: CAWMFGDRGDSPLHF. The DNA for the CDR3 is TGTGCCTGGATGTTTGGGGACAGGGGCGACTCACCCCTCCACTTT. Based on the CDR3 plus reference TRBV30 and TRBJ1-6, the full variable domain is SQTIHQWPATLVQPVGSPLSLECTVEGTSNPNLYWYRQAAGRGLQLLFYSVGIGQISSEVPQNLSASRPQDRQFILSSKKLLLSDSGFYLCAWMFGDRGDSPLHFGNGTRLTVT.

In DNA form, the CDR3 reads TGCGCCAGCAGCTTCGACAGGGGGGGCACTGAAGCTTTCTTT. The encoded protein is CASSFDRGGTEAFF. This chain uses TRBV5-1 with TRBJ1-1; the match to TRBD1 covers 9 bases. The germline V gene has CDR1 SGHRS and CDR2 YFSETQ. V shed 2 bases and J 4 bases; nucleotides not matched to a gene: 3. This CDR3 has 14 residues.

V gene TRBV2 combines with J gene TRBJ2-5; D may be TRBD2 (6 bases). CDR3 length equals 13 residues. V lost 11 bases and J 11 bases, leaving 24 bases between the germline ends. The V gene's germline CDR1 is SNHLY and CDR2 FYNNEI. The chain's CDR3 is CAVWGLSLYAQYF. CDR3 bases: TGTGCCGTCTGGGGACTCTCCCTCTACGCGCAGTACTTC.